This is a list of T cell receptor beta chains from one sample in a study of T cell changes during pregnancy in multiple sclerosis. TCRdb keeps only in-frame clones here, not all; method: immunoSEQ multiplex PCR. The data contain 20,000 to 25,000 clones, 87% of them singletons. The source material was CD8+ T cells from peripheral blood mononuclear cells, sampled after pregnancy. The source is a female donor with multiple sclerosis, enrolled in a pregnancy study. CDR3s include the opening cysteine and the closing phenylalanine or tryptophan. A D gene is named only where the DNA matches it firmly. The listing skips clone size in some rows; elsewhere it reads once, few, many or a size class.

v_gene: TRBV10-2; d_gene: TRBD1; abundance: -; j_gene: TRBJ1-1; CDR3aa: CASSGRGRENTEAFF; CDR3nt: TGCGCCAGCAGTGGGAGGGGGCGGGAGAACACTGAAGCTTTCTTT
v_gene: TRBV25-1; d_gene: TRBD2; abundance: few; j_gene: TRBJ2-4; CDR3aa: CASSPGGRGDIQYF; CDR3nt: TGTGCCAGCAGTCCTGGCGGGAGGGGGGACATTCAGTACTTC
v_gene: TRBV4-2; d_gene: TRBD2; abundance: -; j_gene: TRBJ2-1; CDR3aa: CASSQDLAGVISDNEQFF; CDR3nt: TGTGCCAGCAGCCAAGACCTAGCGGGAGTAATTTCAGACAATGAGCAGTTCTTC
v_gene: TRBV11-2; d_gene: -; abundance: -; j_gene: TRBJ1-1; CDR3aa: CASSLDLVDVMETEAFF; CDR3nt: TGTGCCAGCAGCTTAGATCTAGTCGATGTCATGGAGACTGAAGCTTTCTTT
v_gene: TRBV28; d_gene: -; abundance: -; j_gene: TRBJ1-2; CDR3aa: CASSRYPGEILDYGYTF; CDR3nt: TGTGCCAGCAGCCGTTATCCGGGAGAGATTTTGGACTATGGCTACACCTTC
v_gene: TRBV14; d_gene: -; abundance: -; j_gene: TRBJ2-1; CDR3aa: CASSQVSGPSYNEQFF; CDR3nt: TGTGCCAGCAGCCAAGTTTCAGGGCCCTCCTACAATGAGCAGTTCTTC
v_gene: TRBV13; d_gene: -; abundance: -; j_gene: TRBJ1-2; CDR3aa: CASSFRGRGSYGYTF; CDR3nt: TGTGCCAGCAGCTTCCGCGGCAGGGGCAGCTATGGCTACACCTTC
v_gene: TRBV27; d_gene: TRBD2; abundance: once; j_gene: TRBJ2-3; CDR3aa: CATGTSGRAPDTQYF; CDR3nt: TGTGCCACGGGGACTAGCGGGAGGGCACCAGATACGCAGTATTTT
v_gene: TRBV11-2; d_gene: TRBD2; abundance: -; j_gene: TRBJ2-3; CDR3aa: CASSSTVGTSGSTDTQYF; CDR3nt: TGTGCCAGCAGCTCGACAGTAGGGACTAGCGGTAGCACAGATACGCAGTATTTT
v_gene: TRBV5-1; d_gene: TRBD1; abundance: -; j_gene: TRBJ2-7; CDR3aa: CASSAPGQGSREQYF; CDR3nt: TGCGCCAGCAGCGCCCCGGGACAGGGATCACGGGAGCAGTACTTC
v_gene: TRBV30; d_gene: TRBD2; abundance: -; j_gene: TRBJ2-3; CDR3aa: CAWSPGTSSPEKDTQYF; CDR3nt: TGTGCCTGGAGTCCTGGGACTAGCTCCCCGGAAAAAGATACGCAGTATTTT
v_gene: TRBV11-2; d_gene: TRBD1; abundance: -; j_gene: TRBJ2-5; CDR3aa: CASSLAGQGAQEETQYF; CDR3nt: TGTGCCAGCAGCTTAGCAGGACAGGGGGCGCAGGAGGAGACCCAGTACTTC
v_gene: TRBV11-1; d_gene: TRBD2; abundance: -; j_gene: TRBJ2-4; CDR3aa: CASSLAPGGGNIQYF; CDR3nt: TGTGCCAGCAGCTTAGCCCCCGGGGGGGGAAACATTCAGTACTTC
v_gene: TRBV19; d_gene: TRBD2; abundance: -; j_gene: TRBJ2-1; CDR3aa: CASSKLAGGEQFF; CDR3nt: TGTGCCAGTAGTAAACTAGCGGGAGGGGAGCAGTTCTTC
v_gene: TRBV27; d_gene: TRBD1; abundance: -; j_gene: TRBJ2-6; CDR3aa: CASSWGQGIISGANVLTF; CDR3nt: TGTGCCAGCAGTTGGGGACAGGGGATAATCTCTGGGGCCAACGTCCTGACTTTC